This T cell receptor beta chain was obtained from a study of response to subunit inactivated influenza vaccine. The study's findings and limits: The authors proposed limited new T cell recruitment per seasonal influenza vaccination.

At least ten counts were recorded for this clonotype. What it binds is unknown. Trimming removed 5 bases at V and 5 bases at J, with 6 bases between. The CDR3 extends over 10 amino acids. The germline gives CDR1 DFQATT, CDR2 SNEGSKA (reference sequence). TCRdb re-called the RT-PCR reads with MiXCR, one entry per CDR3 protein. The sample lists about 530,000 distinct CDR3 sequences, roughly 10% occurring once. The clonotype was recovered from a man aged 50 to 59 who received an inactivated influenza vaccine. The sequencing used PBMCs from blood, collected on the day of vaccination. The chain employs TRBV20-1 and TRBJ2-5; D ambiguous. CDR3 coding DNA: TGCAGTGCTTTGAGGGAGACCCAGTACTTC. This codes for CSALRETQYF.